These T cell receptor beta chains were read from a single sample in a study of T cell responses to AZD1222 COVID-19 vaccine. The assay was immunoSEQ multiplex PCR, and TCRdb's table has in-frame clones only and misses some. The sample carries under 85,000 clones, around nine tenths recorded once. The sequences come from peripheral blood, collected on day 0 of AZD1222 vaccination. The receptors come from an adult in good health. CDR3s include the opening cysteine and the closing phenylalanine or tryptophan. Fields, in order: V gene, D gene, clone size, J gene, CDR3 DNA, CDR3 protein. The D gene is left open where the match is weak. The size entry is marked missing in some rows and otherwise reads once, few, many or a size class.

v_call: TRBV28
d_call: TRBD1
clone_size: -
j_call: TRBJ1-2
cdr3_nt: TGTGCCAGCAGTTCCTCACAGGGGTATGGCTACACCTTC
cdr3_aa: CASSSSQGYGYTF

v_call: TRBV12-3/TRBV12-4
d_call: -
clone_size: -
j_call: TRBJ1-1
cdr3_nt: TGTGCCAGCAGGGTCACTGAAGCTTTCTTT
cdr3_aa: CASRVTEAFF

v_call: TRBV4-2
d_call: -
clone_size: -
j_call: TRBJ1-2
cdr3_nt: TGTGCCAGCAGCCCCGGGAGGGGTCCAAACTATGGCTACACCTTC
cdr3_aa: CASSPGRGPNYGYTF

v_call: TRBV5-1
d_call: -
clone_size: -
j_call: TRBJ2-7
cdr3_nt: TGCGCCAGCAGCTGGGGCGGTACCTACGAGCAGTACTTC
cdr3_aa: CASSWGGTYEQYF

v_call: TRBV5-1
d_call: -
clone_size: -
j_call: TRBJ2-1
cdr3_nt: TGCGCCAGCAGCCTCCCGAGCTCCTACAATGAGCAGTTCTTC
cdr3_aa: CASSLPSSYNEQFF

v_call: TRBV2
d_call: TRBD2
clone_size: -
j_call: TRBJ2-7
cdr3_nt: TGTGCCAGCACCGAAACACTAGCGGTAGCGTCCTACGAGCAGTACTTC
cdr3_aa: CASTETLAVASYEQYF

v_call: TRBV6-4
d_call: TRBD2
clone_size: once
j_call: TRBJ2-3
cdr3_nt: TGTGCCAGCAGTGTAGCGGGGGCAGATACGCAGTATTTT
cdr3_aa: CASSVAGADTQYF

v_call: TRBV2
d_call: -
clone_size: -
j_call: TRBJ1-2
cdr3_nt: TGTGCCAGCAGTGAGCAGGGGCAGGACTATGGCTACACCTTC
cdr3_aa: CASSEQGQDYGYTF

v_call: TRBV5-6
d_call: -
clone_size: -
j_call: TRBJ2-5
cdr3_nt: TGTGCCAGCAGCCGGGGGCGGCGGGAGACCCAGTACTTC
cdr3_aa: CASSRGRRETQYF

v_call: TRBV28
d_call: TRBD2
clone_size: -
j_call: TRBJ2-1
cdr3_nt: TGTGCCAGCAGGGAACTAGCGGGGAGGGACAATGAGCAGTTCTTC
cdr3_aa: CASRELAGRDNEQFF

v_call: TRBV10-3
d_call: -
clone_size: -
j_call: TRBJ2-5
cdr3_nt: TGTGCCATCAGCGGAGAAACCAAGACCCAGTACTTC
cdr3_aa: CAISGETKTQYF

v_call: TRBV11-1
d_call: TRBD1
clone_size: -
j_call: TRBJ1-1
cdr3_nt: TGTGCCAGCAGCGGATACAGGGGAGGCACTGAAGCTTTCTTT
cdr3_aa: CASSGYRGGTEAFF

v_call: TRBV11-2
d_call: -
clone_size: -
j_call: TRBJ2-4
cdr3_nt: TGTGCCAGCAGCACCCTCGGGACGAGCAAAAACATTCAGTACTTC
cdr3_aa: CASSTLGTSKNIQYF

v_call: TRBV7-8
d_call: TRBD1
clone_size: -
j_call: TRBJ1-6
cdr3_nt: TGTGCCAGCAGCTTATTAGGGGGCCGCCAGGCAAGTAATTCACCCCTCCACTTT
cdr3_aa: CASSLLGGRQASNSPLHF

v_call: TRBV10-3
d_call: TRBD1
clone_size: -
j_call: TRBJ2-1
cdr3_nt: TGTGCCATCACCGGTCGGACAGGGGCCTCCCACAATGAGCAGTTCTTC
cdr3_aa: CAITGRTGASHNEQFF

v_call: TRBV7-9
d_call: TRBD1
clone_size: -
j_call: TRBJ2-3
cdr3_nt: TGTGCCAGCAGCTCGGGACAGGGCGAGACAGATACGCAGTATTTT
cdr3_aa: CASSSGQGETDTQYF

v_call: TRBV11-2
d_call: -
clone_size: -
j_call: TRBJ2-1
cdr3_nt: TGTGCCAGCAGCCAGGTAGTTGGGCTCAGTGAGCAGTTCTTC
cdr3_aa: CASSQVVGLSEQFF

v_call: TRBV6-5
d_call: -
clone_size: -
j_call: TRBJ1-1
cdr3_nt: TGTGCCAGCAGGCAGGGAGAATACACTGAAGCTTTCTTT
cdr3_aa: CASRQGEYTEAFF

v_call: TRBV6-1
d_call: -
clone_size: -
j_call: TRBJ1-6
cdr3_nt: TGTGCCAGCAGTGAATCTGAGGGTTCACCCCTCCACTTT
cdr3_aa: CASSESEGSPLHF

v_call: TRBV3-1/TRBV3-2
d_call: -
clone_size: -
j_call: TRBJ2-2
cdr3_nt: TGTGCCAGCAGCCGATCTCATTTTTGGGGGCATAGTGGCGGGGAGCTGTTTTTT
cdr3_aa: CASSRSHFWGHSGGELFF

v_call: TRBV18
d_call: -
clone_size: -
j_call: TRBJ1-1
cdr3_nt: TGTGCCAGCTCACCTATGAGTCTGAACACTGAAGCTTTCTTT
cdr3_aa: CASSPMSLNTEAFF

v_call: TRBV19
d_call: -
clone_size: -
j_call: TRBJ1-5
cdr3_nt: TGTGCCAGTAGTATAGGACCGAATTCGTCCCAGCATTTT
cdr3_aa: CASSIGPNSSQHF

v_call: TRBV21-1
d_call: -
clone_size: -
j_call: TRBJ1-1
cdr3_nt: TGTGCCAGCAGCAAGTATCGGGGGATGGAGAGGACTGAAGCTTTCTTT
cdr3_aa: CASSKYRGMERTEAFF

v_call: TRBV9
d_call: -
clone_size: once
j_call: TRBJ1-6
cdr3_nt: TGTGCCAGCAGCGTAGGGTCAGGGAGCTCACCCCTCCACTTT
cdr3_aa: CASSVGSGSSPLHF

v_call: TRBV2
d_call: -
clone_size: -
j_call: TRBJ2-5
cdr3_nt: TGTGCCAGCAGTTGGGGCAGGGCTGGGGAGACCCAGTACTTC
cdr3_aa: CASSWGRAGETQYF

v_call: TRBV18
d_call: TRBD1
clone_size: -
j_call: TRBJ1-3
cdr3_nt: TGTGCCAGCTCACCAAACAGGGGAGACACCATATATTTT
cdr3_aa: CASSPNRGDTIYF

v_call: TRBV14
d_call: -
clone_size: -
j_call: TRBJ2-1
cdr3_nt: TGTGCCAGCAGCCAAGCTAGCAGCAGCTCCTACAATGAGCAGTTCTTC
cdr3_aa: CASSQASSSSYNEQFF

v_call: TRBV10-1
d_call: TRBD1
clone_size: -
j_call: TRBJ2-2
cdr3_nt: TGCGCCAGCAGTCCAAGGACAGGGACGGGGGAGAACACCGGGGAGCTGTTTTTT
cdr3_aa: CASSPRTGTGENTGELFF

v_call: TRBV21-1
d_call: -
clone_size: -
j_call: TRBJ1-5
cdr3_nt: TGTGCCAGCAGCAAATGGAGCAATCAGCCCCAGCATTTT
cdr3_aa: CASSKWSNQPQHF

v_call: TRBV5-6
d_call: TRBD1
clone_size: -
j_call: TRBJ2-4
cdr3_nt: TGTGCCAGCAGCATGGGACAGCCGAGGAGGTGGTACTTC
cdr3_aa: CASSMGQPRRWYF

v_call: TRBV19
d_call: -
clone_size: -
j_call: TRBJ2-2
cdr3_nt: TGTGCCAGTAGGACAGGAGGTTCGTCCGGGGAGCTGTTTTTT
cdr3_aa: CASRTGGSSGELFF

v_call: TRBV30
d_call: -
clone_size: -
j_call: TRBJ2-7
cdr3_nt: TGTGCCTGGAGTACGGAGGTCCCCTACGAGCAGTACTTC
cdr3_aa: CAWSTEVPYEQYF

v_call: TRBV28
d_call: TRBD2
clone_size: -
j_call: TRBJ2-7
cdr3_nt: TGTGCCAGCAGGCCGGGGGGGACATCCGGTTACGAGCAGTACTTC
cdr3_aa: CASRPGGTSGYEQYF

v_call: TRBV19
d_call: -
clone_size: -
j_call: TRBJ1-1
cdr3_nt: TGTGCCAGTAGAAGATCAGAATCTGAAGCTTTCTTT
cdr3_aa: CASRRSESEAFF

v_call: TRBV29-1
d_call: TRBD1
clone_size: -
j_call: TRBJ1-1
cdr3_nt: TGCAGCGCCACCAGGACAGGGGCCACTGAAGCTTTCTTT
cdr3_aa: CSATRTGATEAFF

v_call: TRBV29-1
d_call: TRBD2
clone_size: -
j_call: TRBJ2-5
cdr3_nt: TGCAGCGTTTCCGGGACTAGCGGGGGGGGTCTACAAGAGACCCAGTACTTC
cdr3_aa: CSVSGTSGGGLQETQYF

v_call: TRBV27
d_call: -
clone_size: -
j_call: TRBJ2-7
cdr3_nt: TGTGCCAGCAGACCACAGGCCCAGCTCACCTACGAGCAGTACTTC
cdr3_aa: CASRPQAQLTYEQYF

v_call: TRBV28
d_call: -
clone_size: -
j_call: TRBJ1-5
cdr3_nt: TGTGCCAGCAGTTTAGGGGTGGGCTTAGGTCAGCCCCAGCATTTT
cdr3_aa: CASSLGVGLGQPQHF

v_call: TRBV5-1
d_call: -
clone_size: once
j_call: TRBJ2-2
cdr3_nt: TGCGCCAGCAGCCTCAACACCGGGGAGCTGTTTTTT
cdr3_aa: CASSLNTGELFF

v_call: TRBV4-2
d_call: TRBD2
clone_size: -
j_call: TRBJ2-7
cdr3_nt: TGTGCCAGCAGCCAAGATTTTCAGCGGGAGGGCTACGAGCAGTACTTC
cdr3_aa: CASSQDFQREGYEQYF

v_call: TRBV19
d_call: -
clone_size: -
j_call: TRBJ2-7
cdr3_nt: TGTGCCAGTGGGGGGACCACCCACTACGAGCAGTACTTC
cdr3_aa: CASGGTTHYEQYF

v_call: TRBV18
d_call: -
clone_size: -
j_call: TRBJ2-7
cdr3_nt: TGTGCCAGCTCACCTTCAGTGGGGGGCTACGAGCAGTACTTC
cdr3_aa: CASSPSVGGYEQYF

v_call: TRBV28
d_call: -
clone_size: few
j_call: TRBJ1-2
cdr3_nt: TGTGCCAGCAGAAGTGGGAACTATGGCTACACCTTC
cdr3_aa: CASRSGNYGYTF

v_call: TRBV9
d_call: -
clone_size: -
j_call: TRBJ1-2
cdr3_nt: TGTGCCAGCAGCGTAGAAGGAGTTCCTAACTATGGCTACACCTTC
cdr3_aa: CASSVEGVPNYGYTF

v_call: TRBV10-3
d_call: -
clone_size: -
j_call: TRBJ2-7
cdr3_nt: TGTGCCATCAGTGATTCGGGAGCCCGCTTGGAGCAGTACTTC
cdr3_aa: CAISDSGARLEQYF

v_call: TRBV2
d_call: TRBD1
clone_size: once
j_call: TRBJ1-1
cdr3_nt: TGTGCCAGCTCCCGGACAGGGGTCATGGCTTTCTTT
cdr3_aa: CASSRTGVMAFF

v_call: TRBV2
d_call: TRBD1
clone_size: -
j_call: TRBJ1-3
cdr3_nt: TGTGCCAGCAGCTCCCGGGACAGGGGCCTCTCTGGAAACACCATATATTTT
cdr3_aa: CASSSRDRGLSGNTIYF

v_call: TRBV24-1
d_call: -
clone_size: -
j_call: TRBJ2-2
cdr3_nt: TGTGCCACCAGTGATCGCGGGATTTCTACCGGGGAGCTGTTTTTT
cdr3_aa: CATSDRGISTGELFF

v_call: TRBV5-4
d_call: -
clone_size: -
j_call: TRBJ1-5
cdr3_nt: TGTGCCAGCAGCGTTTACGGGGGCTCCGGGCCCCAGCATTTT
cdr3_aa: CASSVYGGSGPQHF

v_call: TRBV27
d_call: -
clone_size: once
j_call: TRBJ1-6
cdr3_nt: TGTGCCAGCAGTTTTCGGACACGTAATTCACCCCTCCACTTT
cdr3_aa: CASSFRTRNSPLHF

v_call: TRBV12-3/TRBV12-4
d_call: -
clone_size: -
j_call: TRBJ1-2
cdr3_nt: TGTGCCAGCAACCTGCAGGGGAAAGGCTACACCTTC
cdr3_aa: CASNLQGKGYTF

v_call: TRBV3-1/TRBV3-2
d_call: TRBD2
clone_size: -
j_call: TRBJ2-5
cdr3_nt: TGTGCCAGCAGCCCTAGCGGGGGCCAAGAGACCCAGTACTTC
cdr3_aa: CASSPSGGQETQYF

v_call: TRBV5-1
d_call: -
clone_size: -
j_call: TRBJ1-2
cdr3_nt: TGCGCCAGCAGCTTGAGATCGCAGGGAGGCAATGGCTACACCTTC
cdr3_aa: CASSLRSQGGNGYTF

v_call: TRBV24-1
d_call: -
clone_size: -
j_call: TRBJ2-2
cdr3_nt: TGTGCCACCAGGGCGCCGGGCACCGGGGAGCTGTTTTTT
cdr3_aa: CATRAPGTGELFF

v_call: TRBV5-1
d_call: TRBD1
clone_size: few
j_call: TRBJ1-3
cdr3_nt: TGCGCCAGCAGCTTGGTGAGTCAGGGGGCGACTGGAAACACCATATATTTT
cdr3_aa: CASSLVSQGATGNTIYF